This T cell receptor beta chain was profiled in a study of T cell changes during pregnancy in multiple sclerosis (dated by TCRdb to between 2019 and 2020). Looking at the study overall: The study looked at changes in the T cell repertoire across pregnancy in women with multiple sclerosis.

About this clone: Its recognized antigen is unknown. Qualities for individual bases were not recorded, and no much larger clone is one base off.

The library was generated by the immunoSEQ multiplex PCR assay. The source is immuneACCESS, and TCRdb retained only in-frame sequences with V and J called. Part of the clones is not carried over; for the studies checked, unresolved V genes explain less than half of this, and the remainder is unexplained. For this sample the table gives 15,000 to 20,000 clones, of which 95% to 97% were detected only once. Of the sample, approximately 0.97% is held by the ten largest clones. CDR1 and CDR2 are read off the germline V gene (reference sequence) as SEHNR and FQNEAQ. V sheds 3 bases and J sheds 6 bases, leaving 14 bases between their ends. Measured from the cysteine to the phenylalanine, the CDR3 is 15 residues long. CDR3 DNA only is kept here, 45 bases in frame from base 1.

In this chain, TRBV7-9 is recombined with TRBJ1-4; the D gene remains uncertain. The receptor was isolated from a female donor with multiple sclerosis, enrolled in a pregnancy study. The input for sequencing was peripheral blood, taken in the third trimester of pregnancy. The nucleotide sequence is given as TGTGCCAGCAGCTTTCGGAGGCCTCAGGATGAAAAACTGTTTTTT. Translation gives CASSFRRPQDEKLFF.